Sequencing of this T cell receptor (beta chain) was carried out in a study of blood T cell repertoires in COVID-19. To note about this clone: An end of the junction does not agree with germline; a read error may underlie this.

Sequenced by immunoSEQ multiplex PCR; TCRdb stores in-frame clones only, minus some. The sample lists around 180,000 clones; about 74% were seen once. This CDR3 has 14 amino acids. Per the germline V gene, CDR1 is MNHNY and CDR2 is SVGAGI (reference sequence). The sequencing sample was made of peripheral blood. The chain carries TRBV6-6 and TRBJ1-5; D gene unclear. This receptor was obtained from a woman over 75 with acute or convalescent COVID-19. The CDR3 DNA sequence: TGTGCCGGCAGAGCGTCCGGAGGCAATCAGCCCCAGCATTTT. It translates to CAGRASGGNQPQHF.